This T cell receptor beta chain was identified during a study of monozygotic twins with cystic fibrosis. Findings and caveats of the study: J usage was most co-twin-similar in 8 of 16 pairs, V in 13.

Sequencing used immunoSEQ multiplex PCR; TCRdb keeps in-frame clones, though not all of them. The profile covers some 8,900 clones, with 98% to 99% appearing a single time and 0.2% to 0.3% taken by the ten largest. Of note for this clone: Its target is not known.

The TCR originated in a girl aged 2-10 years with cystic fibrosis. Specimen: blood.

In DNA, the CDR3 is TGCAGCGTTGGGGATGTTGGCTACACCTTC. Translation: CSVGDVGYTF. The J gene is TRBJ1-2, the V gene TRBV29-1; unclear D gene. Per the germline V gene, CDR1 is SQVTM and CDR2 is ANQGSEA. This CDR3 is built from 10 residues. V was pared by 4 bases and J by 7 bases, with 7 bases between.